This record concerns one TCR beta chain sequence. Its antigen target is currently unknown. No base quality values were provided; no much bigger clone lies one nucleotide off. The cysteine opens and the phenylalanine closes a CDR3 of 15 amino acids. CDR3 DNA is the only sequence kept; it has 45 bases, read in frame from the first base. The junction shows trimming of 0 bases on V and 2 bases on J, and the gene matches do not reach 3 bases of it. Based on the germline V gene, the CDR1 and CDR2 sequences are SGDLS and YYNGEE. The library was obtained by 5' RACE. The sample was run on an Illumina HiSeq 2500. A second PCR of roughly 7 to 11 cycles was performed with a sample-barcoded 5' primer and a J-beta primer mix. A unique molecular identifier was introduced onto each TCR beta cDNA molecule by a template-switch 5' adaptor carrying 12 random nucleotides. Each sample yielded at least 3 million CDR3-containing paired-end reads. First-strand cDNA synthesis was performed from all RNA using the Mint cDNA synthesis kit, with priming by a TRBC-specific oligonucleotide. Following uracil-DNA glycosylase treatment, all cDNA underwent a first 18-cycle PCR with the universal primers M1SS and BC2_uni_R. The study's own analysis went as follows. Normalization of each sample was performed by random selection of 1 million high-quality reads, each carrying a distinct molecular identifier. Reads with shared molecular identifiers were discarded instead of being binned into consensus sequences. MiTCR, set to a Q25 quality threshold and the strictest error-elimination algorithm, was used for CDR3 identification, clonotype clustering and error correction. A nonparametric unseen species model with Euler transformation was used to estimate a lower bound on total TCR beta diversity. TCRdb handled the public reads itself, with Q25 trimming in fastp and clone calling in MiXCR, and kept productive beta chains. CDR3 protein duplicates are merged, each entry listing the most common genes and DNA. Clone size and V and J calls follow TCRdb, not the original study. This sample comprises about 1.5 million distinct CDR3 sequences, 35% to 45% of them detected only once. The ten most abundant clones make up about 4% of the sample.

This sample was taken from a study of blood T cells in healthy people across ages (dated by TCRdb to the mid-2010s). About the study as a whole: In model experiments, template switching captured about one uniquely barcoded TCR beta cDNA molecule for every two T cells. To avoid experimental bias, donors of different ages were randomly spread across the sequencing lanes. Four age groups were formed from the donors: young (average about 16 years), middle-aged (approximately 40), aged (about 62) and long-lived (about 75). The study measured age-related changes in TCR beta repertoire diversity using deep sequencing normalized with unique cDNA molecular identifiers. For two donors (one aged 18 to 29 and one aged 80 or older), the study analyzed two additional independent replicas of 1 million unique cDNA reads from the same blood draw.

Study-wide findings and limitations: Conclusive comparison of naive and antigen-experienced compartments was prevented by the profiling of bulk unsorted PBMCs. The long-lived group showed more naive CD4+ T cells, fewer expanded clones and increased TCR diversity than the aged group, suggesting age selection. Donor CMV infection status was unknown, potentially confounding age-related changes in expanded clonotypes. Observed TCR beta diversity correlated strongly with the percentage of naive T cells measured by flow cytometry. Total diversity estimates from one million sequenced T cells were considered lower bounds and underestimates. Observed TCR beta diversity per million T cells fell roughly linearly with age, and a significant reduction was already apparent by age around 44.

The approximately 40 donors, aged roughly 6 to 100 years, were systemically healthy Caucasian individuals from Russia. Each donor gave 9 to 10 milliliters of peripheral blood, collected into EDTA-treated Vacutainer tubes. Ficoll-Paque density-gradient centrifugation was used to isolate PBMCs, with at least 6.5 million obtained per sample. Trizol reagent was used to extract total RNA from the PBMCs, yielding at least 5 micrograms per sample. For every donor, flow cytometry on a PBMC aliquot measured the percentage of naive CD45RAhigh/CD27high T cells. Specimen: blood. The TCR sequence derives from a woman aged 18 to 35 in good health. Recombination linked TRBV9 to TRBJ2-7; 9 of the junction bases match TRBD2. The DNA is as follows: TGTGCCAGCAGCGTAGTCCCTAGCGGGGCCTACGAGCAGTACTTC. This sequence encodes CASSVVPSGAYEQYF. The full variable domain, completed from the reference TRBV9 and TRBJ2-7 proteins outside the CDR3, reads DSGVTQTPKHLITATGQRVTLRCSPRSGDLSVYWYQQSLDQGLQFLIQYYNGEERAKGNILERFSAQQFPDLHSELNLSSLELGDSALYFCASSVVPSGAYEQYFGPGTRLTVT.